Listed below are T cell receptor beta chains from one sample, sequenced in a study of CD8 T cells in Susac syndrome. TCRdb independently ran MiXCR on the immunoSEQ multiplex PCR reads; one entry per CDR3 protein. The sample records 300,000 or so distinct CDR3 sequences, around 90% being singletons. The sequenced material came from CD4+ T cells from PBMCs. The receptors shown here come from a human donor with multiple sclerosis. Both conserved end residues are part of each CDR3. D genes are given only for firm matches. Clone size, where shown, is once, few, many, or a class for clones that have expanded.

TGCGCCAGCAGCTTAGGGCAGGGCGGAGGCTACGAGCAGTACTTC	CASSLGQGGGYEQYF	-	TRBJ2-7	TRBV5-1	-
TGTGCCAGCAGTAAAATGAGACCTAGCACAGATACGCAGTATTTT	CASSKMRPSTDTQYF	-	TRBJ2-3	TRBV6-2/TRBV6-3	-
TGTGCCAGCAGCGAAACAGGGGCCTATGGCTACACCTTC	CASSETGAYGYTF	-	TRBJ1-2	TRBV3-1	TRBD1
TGTGCCAGCAGCTTAGTCGTTGGGCAGGGTCAGCCCCAGCATTTT	CASSLVVGQGQPQHF	once	TRBJ1-5	TRBV7-2	-
TGCAGTGCTAGGGGAATAAGCGGGAGGGCAAGCGGGGAGCTGTTTTTT	CSARGISGRASGELFF	-	TRBJ2-2	TRBV20-1	TRBD2
TGTGCCTGGAGTGGACTACAGAACGAGAGCTCCTACAATGAGCAGTTCTTC	CAWSGLQNESSYNEQFF	-	TRBJ2-1	TRBV30	-
TGCAGTGCTAGAGGAACAATCACTCAAGCGGGGGGGCCTATATATGAGCAGTTCTTC	CSARGTITQAGGPIYEQFF	-	TRBJ2-1	TRBV20-1	TRBD2
TGCAGCGTTGACGAGGCTAGCGGGCTTAACAATGAGCAGTTCTTC	CSVDEASGLNNEQFF	-	TRBJ2-1	TRBV29-1	TRBD2
TGCAGTGCTAGACTTTCGACAGGGAACACTGAAGCTTTCTTT	CSARLSTGNTEAFF	-	TRBJ1-1	TRBV20-1	-
TGTGCCATCGGTACAGGACATTCCCCCAATCAGCCCCAGCATTTT	CAIGTGHSPNQPQHF	-	TRBJ1-5	TRBV10-3	-
TGTGCCAGCAGTAGAGGACAGGGTGAGCAGTACTTC	CASSRGQGEQYF	-	TRBJ2-7	TRBV6-5	TRBD1
TGCGCCAGCAGCTTGGGGGATATTAGCAATCAGCCCCAGCATTTT	CASSLGDISNQPQHF	-	TRBJ1-5	TRBV5-1	-
TGTGCCAGCAGTTCCGCAGGGGGCGACACTGAAGCTTTCTTT	CASSSAGGDTEAFF	-	TRBJ1-1	TRBV12-3/TRBV12-4	TRBD1
TGTGCCAGCAGTTCTCGGGACAGGGGGTCCCCTTCGGATGAGCAGTTCTTC	CASSSRDRGSPSDEQFF	-	TRBJ2-1	TRBV6-5	TRBD1
TGTGCCTGGAGTTTAGGGGGGATTCCGGGACTAGCGGGAGCCGGCAACACCGGGGAGCTGTTTTTT	CAWSLGGIPGLAGAGNTGELFF	-	TRBJ2-2	TRBV30	TRBD2
TGCGCCAGCAGACGGGGGACGGGGAGTGATACGCAGTATTTT	CASRRGTGSDTQYF	-	TRBJ2-3	TRBV5-1	-
TGTGCCAGCAGCGTCCAGAACCGGGACAGGGATCAGACGGGGGAGCTGTTTTTT	CASSVQNRDRDQTGELFF	once	TRBJ2-2	TRBV21-1	-
TGTGCCTGGAGTGCCGGGTTTCCTAACTATGGCTACACCTTC	CAWSAGFPNYGYTF	-	TRBJ1-2	TRBV30	-